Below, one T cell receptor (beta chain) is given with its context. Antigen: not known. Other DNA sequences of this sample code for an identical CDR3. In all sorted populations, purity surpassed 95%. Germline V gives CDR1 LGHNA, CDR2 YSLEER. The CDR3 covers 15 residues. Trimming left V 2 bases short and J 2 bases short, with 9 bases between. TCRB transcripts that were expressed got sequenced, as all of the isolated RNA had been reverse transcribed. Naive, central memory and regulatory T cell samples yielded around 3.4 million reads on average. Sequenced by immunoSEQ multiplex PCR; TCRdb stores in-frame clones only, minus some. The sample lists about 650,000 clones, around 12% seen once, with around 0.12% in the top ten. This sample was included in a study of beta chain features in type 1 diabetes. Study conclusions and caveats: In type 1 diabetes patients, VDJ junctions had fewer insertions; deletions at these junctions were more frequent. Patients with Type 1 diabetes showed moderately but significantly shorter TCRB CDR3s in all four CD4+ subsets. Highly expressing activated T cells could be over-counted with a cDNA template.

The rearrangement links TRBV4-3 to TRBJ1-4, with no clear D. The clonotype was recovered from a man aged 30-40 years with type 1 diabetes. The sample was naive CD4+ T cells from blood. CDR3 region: CASSQQVATNEKLFF. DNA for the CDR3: TGCGCCAGCAGCCAACAGGTTGCGACTAATGAAAAACTGTTTTTT.